These 12 T cell receptor beta chains came from one sample sequenced in a study of identical twins (dated by TCRdb to between 2015 and 2016). Preparation of the library involved 5' RACE. Sequencing instrument: Illumina HiSeq 2000. TCRdb ran its own pipeline on the public reads, namely fastp trimming at Q25 and MiXCR clone calling, and kept in-frame beta chains. Duplicate CDR3 protein sequences are folded into a single record with the most common DNA and genes. This sample lists 250,000 or so distinct CDR3 sequences; about 13% were detected once. The ten largest clonotypes hold more than 3.5% of the sample. This sample also appeared in a second study, on yellow fever vaccine responses in identical twins.

Sequencing was done on a sample of memory (CD45RO+) T cells sorted from blood. The cell subset or site tag for this specimen amounts to: CD45RO+ enriched T cells. These receptors all stem from a young woman in good health.

In this sample, this clonotype turned up many times. The rearrangement joins TRBV5-1 to TRBJ2-5; 11 nucleotides agree with TRBD1. With 2 bases clipped from V and 5 bases from J, the junction kept 8 bases outside the gene matches. The germline gives CDR1 SGHRS, CDR2 YFSETQ. This CDR3 contains 16 residues. CDR3 DNA sequence: TGCGCCAGCAGCTTAGGACAGGGGGCGATGTTTGAGACCCAGTACTTC. It codes for CASSLGQGAMFETQYF.

This clonotype was detected ten times or more. The chain has TRBV3-1 and TRBJ2-5; TRBD1 matches 8 bases. After removal of 2 bases from V and 2 bases from J, the junction contained 7 bases not matched to a gene. The CDR3 spans 16 residues. Germline assignment: CDR1 LGHDT and CDR2 YNNKEL (reference sequence). CDR3: CASSQKSRGRQETQYF. The CDR3 DNA is TGTGCCAGCAGCCAAAAAAGCAGGGGGCGACAAGAGACCCAGTACTTC.

This clonotype was detected only a few times. J is TRBJ2-7 and V is TRBV20-1, with 9 nucleotides matching TRBD1. Germline values: CDR1 DFQATT, CDR2 SNEGSKA (reference sequence). CDR3 length: 12 amino acids. The V gene end was trimmed by 6 bases and the J gene end by 2 bases; junction bases not matched to a gene: 2. The CDR3 DNA follows: TGCAGTGCAAACAGGGGGCCCTACGAGCAGTACTTC. This translates into CSANRGPYEQYF.

The chain is built from TRBV6-1 and TRBJ2-5, with unresolved D. The CDR3 loop spans 12 amino acids. Trimming stripped 7 bases from V and 2 bases from J, with 8 bases between. In germline, CDR1 is MNHNS, CDR2 SASEGT. CDR3: CASTLRQETQYF. The CDR3 DNA reads as TGTGCCAGCACATTGCGTCAAGAGACCCAGTACTTC.

The chain employs TRBV12-3 or TRBV12-4 and TRBJ2-7; 7 bases agree with TRBD1. This CDR3 comprises 16 residues. Trimming cost V 2 bases and J 5 bases; bases outside gene matches: 12. The CDR3 bases are TGTGCCAGCAGTTTAAGTGCAGGGGGTTACGTCGACGAGCAGTACTTC. Protein sequence: CASSLSAGGYVDEQYF.

This clonotype turned up a few times. V is TRBV6-5 and J is TRBJ2-5; maybe TRBD1 (5 bases). Germline V CDR1 and CDR2: MNHEY, SVGAGI. V shed 2 bases and J shed 2 bases, with 9 bases lying between them. The CDR3 is 14 amino acids. The chain's CDR3 is CASSYKGLQETQYF. The CDR3 DNA is TGTGCCAGCAGTTACAAGGGGCTTCAAGAGACCCAGTACTTC.

This clonotype was observed many times. This chain uses TRBV5-1 with TRBJ2-3; 7 bases agree with TRBD1. The V segment lost 0 bases and the J segment 4 bases; nucleotides outside the gene matches: 8. There are 16 residues in the CDR3. From germline, CDR1 is SGHRS and CDR2 YFSETQ. CDR3 region: CASSLAGRGISDTQYF. For the CDR3, the DNA is TGCGCCAGCAGCTTGGCCGGCAGGGGGATCTCAGATACGCAGTATTTT. Variable domain in full (rest from reference TRBV5-1 and TRBJ2-3): KAGVTQTPRYLIKTRGQQVTLSCSPISGHRSVSWYQQTPGQGLQFLFEYFSETQRNKGNFPGRFSGRQFSNSRSEMNVSTLELGDSALYLCASSLAGRGISDTQYFGPGTRLTVL.

This clonotype occurred a few times. This sequence joins TRBV4-3 and TRBJ2-6; D gene ambiguous. The CDR3 contains 16 residues. Germline CDR1 is LGHNA and CDR2 is YSLEER. Trimming took 0 bases from V and 1 from J, leaving 7 bases between them. The CDR3 region is CASSQDWESGANVLTF. In DNA form, the CDR3 reads TGCGCCAGCAGCCAAGATTGGGAATCTGGGGCCAACGTCCTGACTTTC.

The rearrangement uses TRBV20-1 and TRBJ2-7; 9 nucleotides align to TRBD2. V was pared by 5 bases and J by 3 bases, with 11 bases of the junction left unmatched. The CDR3 loop spans 15 amino acids. CDR1 DFQATT and CDR2 SNEGSKA come from the germline V gene (reference sequence). The CDR3 coding sequence is TGCAGTGCTCCACGTCGAGCGGGAGGTTTCTACGAGCAGTACTTC. Translated: CSAPRRAGGFYEQYF.

This clonotype was detected only a few times. This chain links TRBV27 with TRBJ2-7, with 7 bases aligning to TRBD1. Germline CDR1 MNHEY, CDR2 SMNVEV (reference sequence). The CDR3 totals 14 residues. With V trimmed by 2 bases and J by 7 bases, 8 bases remained unmatched. This CDR3 is CASSLKGGIGEQYF. The DNA of the CDR3 is TGTGCCAGCAGTTTAAAAGGGGGCATTGGGGAGCAGTACTTC.

This clonotype was seen more than once but under ten times. The gene calls are TRBV5-4 and TRBJ2-1; no clear D. The CDR3 loop spans 16 amino acids. Germline CDR1 is SGHNT and CDR2 is YYREEE (reference sequence). The germline V and J ends were trimmed by 1 base and 2 bases, with 13 bases remaining between them. For the CDR3, the DNA is TGTGCCAGCAGCTTGAGTATGCAGGTAGCCTACAATGAGCAGTTCTTC. Amino acids: CASSLSMQVAYNEQFF.

This chain uses TRBV5-8 with TRBJ2-7; 12 nucleotides align to TRBD2. V was clipped by 2 bases and J by 3 bases; unmatched bases: 9. The CDR3 consists of 17 residues. Per germline, CDR1 SGHTS and CDR2 YDEGEE. The CDR3, as DNA: TGTGCCAGCAGCTTTGGGGCGTCTAGCGGGAGGGTCTACGAGCAGTACTTC. Translation: CASSFGASSGRVYEQYF.